This TCR beta chain was observed in a study of T cell responses to AZD1222 COVID-19 vaccine. Whole-study results and caveats: Donors, mostly white British, included more females; clonal diversity was possibly underestimated. Without day 14 samples, only post-peak T cell repertoires were studied. Reportedly, close to half of spike-specific TCRs are directed against unmutated variant regions.

Using immunoSEQ multiplex PCR, the repertoire was profiled, and TCRdb retains in-frame clones only, with some absent. The sample contains 99,000 or so clones, 82% of which appear only once. This clone has just a few counts. What it binds is not known. The sample here was peripheral blood, taken on day 0 of AZD1222 vaccination. The TCR was taken from an adult in good health.

The CDR3 region is CASSEVGDRAYEQYF. The CDR3 coding sequence is TGTGCCAGCAGTGAAGTTGGGGACAGGGCCTACGAGCAGTACTTC. The chain employs TRBV25-1 and TRBJ2-7; 9 nucleotides line up with TRBD1. There are 15 residues in the CDR3. V was pared by 2 bases and J by 2 bases, with 4 bases of the junction left unmatched. Per germline, CDR1 MGHDK and CDR2 SYGVNS.